The 18 T cell receptor beta chains listed next were all sequenced from one sample in a study of yellow fever vaccine responses in identical twins. TCRdb re-derived calls from the RT-PCR reads in MiXCR, one entry per CDR3 protein. The profile shows fewer than 5,000 distinct CDR3 sequences, about 90% of them singletons. Sequencing used T cells from blood (PBMCs), unsorted or a sorted subset (not recorded which), obtained before or after yellow fever vaccination (not recorded which). These receptors were taken from a woman aged 18-35 years who received the yellow fever vaccine.

This CDR3 is CSVFVLRGRYGYTF. The CDR3 bases are TGCAGCGTTTTTGTCCTACGGGGGAGGTATGGCTACACCTTC. The genes are TRBV29-1 and TRBJ1-2; TRBD1 might be the D (5 bases). Per the germline V gene, CDR1 is SQVTM and CDR2 is ANQGSEA. Trimming cost V 5 bases and J 5 bases, with 18 bases left between them. The CDR3 extends over 14 amino acids.

This clonotype was detected once. The chain uses TRBV6-4 and TRBJ1-1; D gene ambiguous. V lost 2 bases and J 0 bases, leaving 7 bases between the germline ends. CDR3 length: 14 amino acids. The germline V gene encodes CDR1 MRHNA and CDR2 SNTAGT. CDR3 region: CASSDRTVNTEAFF. DNA for the CDR3: TGTGCCAGCAGTGACCGGACGGTGAACACTGAAGCTTTCTTT.

The chain combines TRBV28 with TRBJ2-3; D possibly corresponds to TRBD2 (6 bases). The length of the CDR3 is 16 residues. Germline CDR1 MDHEN, CDR2 SYDVKM. Trimming took off 10 bases at V and 1 base at J, with 21 bases between the two ends. In DNA form, the CDR3 reads TGTGCCACTCGGGACTCCCAGGCGGGTGGCACAGATACGCAGTATTTT. This sequence encodes CATRDSQAGGTDTQYF.

The rearrangement links TRBV29-1 to TRBJ2-2; TRBD2 is a possible D gene (5 bases). CDR3 length: 15 amino acids. The V end was cut by 1 base, the J end by 7 bases, with 16 bases between. The germline V gene encodes CDR1 SQVTM and CDR2 ANQGSEA. The CDR3 protein is CSVEGGSLAVGELFF. CDR3 nucleotides: TGCAGCGTTGAAGGGGGTAGCCTAGCAGTCGGGGAGCTGTTTTTT.

This chain uses TRBV12-3 or TRBV12-4 with TRBJ1-2; maybe TRBD1 (5 bases). With 4 bases removed from V and 7 bases from J, the gap between germline ends came to 13 bases. CDR3 length: 13 residues. The CDR3 DNA reads TGTGCCAGCAGTTCCCTCAGGGAGGGTGGCTACACCTTC. This translates into CASSSLREGGYTF.

This rearrangement joins TRBV5-1 to TRBJ2-4; no clear D gene. Trimming shortened V by 0 bases and J by 5 bases, and 12 bases separated the two germline ends. Per germline, CDR1 SGHRS and CDR2 YFSETQ. The CDR3 has 15 residues. In nucleotides, the CDR3 is TGCGCCAGCAGCTTGGCCGCACAGCTAGAAAACATTCAGTACTTC. Amino acid sequence: CASSLAAQLENIQYF.

The chain combines TRBV4-1 with TRBJ1-5, with TRBD1 identical over 9 bases. V lost 0 bases, J lost 6 bases, and 6 bases stayed unmatched. Germline loops: CDR1 MGHRA, CDR2 YSYEKL. This CDR3 is built from 16 residues. CDR3 sequence (DNA): TGCGCCAGCAGCCAAGATACCGGGACAGGGTTTCAGCCCCAGCATTTT. It yields the protein CASSQDTGTGFQPQHF.

V usage is TRBV12-5 and J usage is TRBJ1-4, with unresolved D. Germline CDR1 reads LGHNT; CDR2 reads FRNRAP. Trimming took 1 base from V and 8 from J, leaving 11 bases between them. The CDR3 consists of 14 residues. The CDR3 DNA is TGTGCTAGTGGTTTGGACGGGAGTAAAGAAAAACTGTTTTTT. This codes for CASGLDGSKEKLFF. Looking up the rest from reference TRBV12-5 and TRBJ1-4 gives the full variable domain: DARVTQTPRHKVTEMGQEVTMRCQPILGHNTVFWYRQTMMQGLELLAYFRNRAPLDDSGMPKDRFSAEMPDATLATLKIQPSEPRDSAVYFCASGLDGSKEKLFFGSGTQLSVL.

This chain's CDR3 is CAYLGLAGTLRHEQFF. For the CDR3, the DNA is TGTGCTTATCTGGGACTAGCGGGAACGTTGCGCCATGAGCAGTTCTTC. The rearrangement joins TRBV11-1 to TRBJ2-1; 13 bases align to TRBD2. Germline loops: CDR1 SGHAT, CDR2 FQDESV (reference sequence). The CDR3 sequence is 16 residues long.

This clonotype was found a few times. The genes are TRBV3-1 and TRBJ2-3; D may be TRBD2 (6 bases). Germline V lookup: CDR1 LGHDT, CDR2 YNNKEL (reference sequence). The CDR3 has 15 amino acids. Trimming removed 1 base from V and 2 bases from J, with 10 bases in between. CDR3 in DNA: TGTGCCAGCAGCCAAGTCGGAGGGACCACAGATACGCAGTATTTT. Amino acid sequence: CASSQVGGTTDTQYF.

The CDR3, as DNA: TGCGCCAGCAGCCCGGGGGACAGATCCTTTTCGGAGCAGTACTTC. Amino acids: CASSPGDRSFSEQYF. The rearrangement joins TRBV5-1 to TRBJ2-7; possible D gene TRBD1, 7 bases. The CDR3 has 15 residues. The germline V and J ends were trimmed by 4 bases and 7 bases, with 21 bases remaining between them. Germline CDR1 reads SGHRS; CDR2 reads YFSETQ.

V gene TRBV30 combines with J gene TRBJ1-1; the match to TRBD1 covers 7 bases. Losses at the gene ends were 6 bases for V and 11 bases for J; bases not matched to a gene: 9. The CDR3 is 11 amino acids. Germline V lookup: CDR1 GTSNPN, CDR2 SVGIG (reference sequence). The CDR3: CACDRAREAFF. For the CDR3, the DNA is TGTGCCTGCGACAGGGCCCGGGAGGCTTTCTTT.

This sequence joins TRBV23-1 and TRBJ2-5; 8 bases map to TRBD1. TRBV23-1 is an ORF, with its function uncertain. CDR3 length: 15 residues. Germline trimming cut 0 bases from V and 5 bases from J; bases unmatched to any gene: 5. The CDR3 here is CASSQSAGGGETQYF. The CDR3, as DNA: TGCGCCAGCAGTCAATCCGCAGGGGGCGGGGAGACCCAGTACTTC.

The V and J genes are TRBV20-1 and TRBJ2-3, with D perhaps being TRBD1 or TRBD2 (5 bases each). The CDR3 spans 14 residues. Trimming cost V 0 bases and J 6 bases, with 13 bases left between them. CDR1 is DFQATT and CDR2 is SNEGSKA in the germline V gene (reference sequence). In DNA, the CDR3 is TGCAGTGCTAGAGATCCCTACGGGGCGGATACGCAGTATTTT. It encodes CSARDPYGADTQYF.

The CDR3 DNA reads as TGTGCCAGCAGTTCCCAGGGGGAAGTCTCTGGAGATACGCAGTATTTT. As protein: CASSSQGEVSGDTQYF. The rearrangement links TRBV12-3 or TRBV12-4 to TRBJ2-3, with TRBD1 identical over 7 bases. V lost 4 bases, J lost 5 bases, and 12 bases stayed unmatched. The CDR3 totals 16 residues.

This clonotype was picked up one time. The rearrangement joins TRBV6-5 to TRBJ2-7; a possible D gene is TRBD2 (7 bases). The CDR3 covers 16 residues. V lost 1 base, J lost 0 bases, and 13 bases lay in between. Germline V CDR1 and CDR2: MNHEY, SVGAGI. DNA of the CDR3: TGTGCCAGCAGTTACTTCATGGGGGGGCCCTCCTACGAGCAGTACTTC. Protein: CASSYFMGGPSYEQYF.

The chain combines TRBV6-5 with TRBJ2-7, with TRBD2 identical over 9 bases. V was pared by 0 bases and J by 0 bases, with 0 bases of the junction left unmatched. Per the germline V gene, CDR1 is MNHEY and CDR2 is SVGAGI. CDR3 length equals 15 residues. CDR3 bases: TGTGCCAGCAGTTACTCTAGCGGGAGCTCCTACGAGCAGTACTTC. Translation gives CASSYSSGSSYEQYF.

This chain joins TRBV12-3 or TRBV12-4 and TRBJ2-2; maybe TRBD1 (5 bases). The CDR3 has 15 amino acids. The V and J ends lost 3 bases and 4 bases respectively, with 12 bases between them. The CDR3: CASSFLQGSTGELFF. DNA for the CDR3: TGTGCCAGCAGTTTTTTGCAGGGTAGCACCGGGGAGCTGTTTTTT.